The rows below give T cell receptor beta chains drawn from one sample of a study of PD-1 blockade in mismatch repair-deficient tumors. This table comes from immunoSEQ multiplex PCR, and its TCRdb copy is limited to in-frame clones, with some not included. The table records roughly 120,000 clones, about three quarters of them present only once. Sequenced here: peripheral blood, sampled roughly 60 weeks after starting pembrolizumab. Every receptor here comes from an adult with mismatch repair-deficient cancer. CDR3s include the opening cysteine and the closing phenylalanine or tryptophan. The D gene is left open where the match is weak. Where a row states a size, it is once, few, many or the class of an expanded clone; other rows omit it.

d_gene: .; abundance: .; j_gene: TRBJ2-7; v_gene: TRBV29-1; CDR3nt: TGCAGCGTCAATGACTATAGCGCCGCCCACGAGCAGTACTTC; CDR3aa: CSVNDYSAAHEQYF
d_gene: .; abundance: .; j_gene: TRBJ1-2; v_gene: TRBV4-3; CDR3nt: TGCGCCAGCAGCCAAGAGATCGGACAGCAATATGGCTACACCTTC; CDR3aa: CASSQEIGQQYGYTF
d_gene: TRBD1; abundance: once; j_gene: TRBJ2-7; v_gene: TRBV7-2; CDR3nt: TGTGCCAGCAGCACAGGACAGGGTGGCGACGAGCAGTACTTC; CDR3aa: CASSTGQGGDEQYF
d_gene: .; abundance: .; j_gene: TRBJ1-2; v_gene: TRBV6-5; CDR3nt: TGTGCCAGCAGTTACACGGGGGGTCTTTCTGGCTACACCTTC; CDR3aa: CASSYTGGLSGYTF
d_gene: .; abundance: once; j_gene: TRBJ2-7; v_gene: TRBV27; CDR3nt: TGTGCCAGCAGCAGTGTACAGCACTACGAGCAGTACTTC; CDR3aa: CASSSVQHYEQYF
d_gene: .; abundance: .; j_gene: TRBJ2-3; v_gene: TRBV5-1; CDR3nt: TGCGCCAGCAGCTCTGGACTAACTACTAGCACAGATACGCAGTATTTT; CDR3aa: CASSSGLTTSTDTQYF
d_gene: TRBD2; abundance: .; j_gene: TRBJ2-2; v_gene: TRBV18; CDR3nt: TGTGCCAGCTCCCGTCGGACTAGCGGGCTAGGGTCCGGGGAGCTGTTTTTT; CDR3aa: CASSRRTSGLGSGELFF
d_gene: .; abundance: once; j_gene: TRBJ1-5; v_gene: TRBV27; CDR3nt: TGTGCCAGCAGTTCTCTCGGGGCGAGGGGGATTGAACAGCCCCAGCATTTT; CDR3aa: CASSSLGARGIEQPQHF
d_gene: TRBD1; abundance: .; j_gene: TRBJ2-5; v_gene: TRBV7-9; CDR3nt: TGTGCCAGCACCATGGGAACAGGGGGCCGGGAGACCCAGTACTTC; CDR3aa: CASTMGTGGRETQYF
d_gene: .; abundance: .; j_gene: TRBJ2-3; v_gene: TRBV2; CDR3nt: TGTGCCAGCAGTCGTGGCACCCTCACAGATACGCAGTATTTT; CDR3aa: CASSRGTLTDTQYF
d_gene: TRBD1; abundance: .; j_gene: TRBJ2-7; v_gene: TRBV9; CDR3nt: TGTGCCAGCAGCGCGCCGGGACAGGGGGGCAACGAGCAGTACTTC; CDR3aa: CASSAPGQGGNEQYF
d_gene: TRBD2; abundance: once; j_gene: TRBJ2-5; v_gene: TRBV4-2; CDR3nt: TGTGCCAGCAGCCAAGAGGGCGCTAGCGGGAGTTCAGAGACCCAGTACTTC; CDR3aa: CASSQEGASGSSETQYF
d_gene: TRBD2; abundance: .; j_gene: TRBJ2-5; v_gene: TRBV4-3; CDR3nt: TGCGCCAGCAGCCAAGCGGGAGGGCGAGAGACCCAGTACTTC; CDR3aa: CASSQAGGRETQYF
d_gene: TRBD2; abundance: .; j_gene: TRBJ2-6; v_gene: TRBV19; CDR3nt: TGTGCCAGTAGTCCTCTGGGACTAGCGGGAGATGTCCTGACTTTC; CDR3aa: CASSPLGLAGDVLTF
d_gene: TRBD2; abundance: once; j_gene: TRBJ2-1; v_gene: TRBV9; CDR3nt: TGTGCCAGCGGGGGACTAGCGGACAATGAGCAGTTCTTC; CDR3aa: CASGGLADNEQFF
d_gene: .; abundance: .; j_gene: TRBJ1-6; v_gene: TRBV6-5; CDR3nt: TGTGCCAGCAGTTCGAGCGTTTCTTATAATTCACCCCTCCACTTT; CDR3aa: CASSSSVSYNSPLHF
d_gene: TRBD1; abundance: .; j_gene: TRBJ1-4; v_gene: TRBV23-1; CDR3nt: TGCGCCCCCCTGGGTGACAGGGATCGTCGGGGAGCAACTAATGAAAAACTGTTTTTT; CDR3aa: CAPLGDRDRRGATNEKLFF
d_gene: TRBD2; abundance: .; j_gene: TRBJ2-7; v_gene: TRBV7-9; CDR3nt: TGTGCCAGCAGCCGTCGACTAGCGGGTAATCCCTACGAGCAGTACTTC; CDR3aa: CASSRRLAGNPYEQYF
d_gene: .; abundance: few; j_gene: TRBJ1-2; v_gene: TRBV27; CDR3nt: TGTGCCAGCAGTCCCCGGGACCGGGCGGTGGGGGGCTACACCTTC; CDR3aa: CASSPRDRAVGGYTF
d_gene: .; abundance: .; j_gene: TRBJ1-5; v_gene: TRBV6-1; CDR3nt: TGTGCTAGCCTTTACAAAAGCAATCAGCCCCAGCATTTT; CDR3aa: CASLYKSNQPQHF
d_gene: .; abundance: once; j_gene: TRBJ1-1; v_gene: TRBV7-9; CDR3nt: TGTGCCAGCAGCTTAGTTTTTTCAGGGTCCACTGAAGCTTTCTTT; CDR3aa: CASSLVFSGSTEAFF
d_gene: .; abundance: .; j_gene: TRBJ1-2; v_gene: TRBV30; CDR3nt: TGTGCCGGCCTACAGGGACGGGGCTACACCTTC; CDR3aa: CAGLQGRGYTF
d_gene: .; abundance: .; j_gene: TRBJ2-2; v_gene: TRBV21-1; CDR3nt: TGTGCCAGCAGCAAGGGTCGGAGACCGAACACCGGGGAGCTGTTTTTT; CDR3aa: CASSKGRRPNTGELFF